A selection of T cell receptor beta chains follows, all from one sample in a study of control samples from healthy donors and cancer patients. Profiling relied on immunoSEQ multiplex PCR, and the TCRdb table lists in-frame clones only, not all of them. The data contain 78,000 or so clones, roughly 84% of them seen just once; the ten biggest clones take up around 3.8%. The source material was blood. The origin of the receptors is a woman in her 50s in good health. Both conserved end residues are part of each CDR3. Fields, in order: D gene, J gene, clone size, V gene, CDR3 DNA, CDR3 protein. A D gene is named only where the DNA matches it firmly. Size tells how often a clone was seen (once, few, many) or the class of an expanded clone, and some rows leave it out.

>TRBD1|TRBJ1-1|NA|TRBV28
TGTGCCAGCAGTCCTACACAGGGGGGCACTGAAGCTTTCTTT
CASSPTQGGTEAFF
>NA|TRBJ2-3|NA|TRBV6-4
TGTGCCAGCGCACGGGACTTCACAGATACGCAGTATTTT
CASARDFTDTQYF
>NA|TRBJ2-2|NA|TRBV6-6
TGTGCCAGCAGTTACTCTCAGGGGCGGGGGACCGGGGAGCTGTTTTTT
CASSYSQGRGTGELFF
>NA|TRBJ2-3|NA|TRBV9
TGTGCCAGCAGCGTAAACGGACAAGGGACAGATACGCAGTATTTT
CASSVNGQGTDTQYF
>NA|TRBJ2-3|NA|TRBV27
TGTGCCAGCCGGCTTCCCGGGCTAGGGGTAGATACGCAGTATTTT
CASRLPGLGVDTQYF
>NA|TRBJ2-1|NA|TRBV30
TGTGCCTGGAGTGGGCTTAGCGGAGTGCAGTTCTTC
CAWSGLSGVQFF
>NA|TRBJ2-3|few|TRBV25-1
TGTGCCAGCAGTGAATTGGCAGGGAATACAGATACGCAGTATTTT
CASSELAGNTDTQYF
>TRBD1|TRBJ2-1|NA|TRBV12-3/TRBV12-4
TGTGCCAGCAGTTTTCGGACAGGCGATGAGCAGTTCTTC
CASSFRTGDEQFF
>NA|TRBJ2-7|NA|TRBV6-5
TGTGCCAGCAGTTACTCCAGGGGTTACGAGCAGTACTTC
CASSYSRGYEQYF
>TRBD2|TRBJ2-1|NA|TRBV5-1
TGCGCCAGCAGCTTGGTGGCGGGGGGCTCCTACAATGAGCAGTTCTTC
CASSLVAGGSYNEQFF
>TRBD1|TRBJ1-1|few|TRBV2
TGTGCCAGCACTGGACAGGGTGACACTGAAGCTTTCTTT
CASTGQGDTEAFF
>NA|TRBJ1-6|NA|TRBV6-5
TGTGCCAGCTTACAGGGAGGAAATTCACCCCTCCACTTT
CASLQGGNSPLHF
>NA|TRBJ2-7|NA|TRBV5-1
TGCGCCAGCAGCTTGGGCATGGAGCAGTACTTC
CASSLGMEQYF
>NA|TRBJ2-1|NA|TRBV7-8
TGTGCCAGCAGCTTAGCCGGAGGGGGGAACAATGAGCAGTTCTTC
CASSLAGGGNNEQFF
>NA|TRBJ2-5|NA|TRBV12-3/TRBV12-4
TGTGCCGGCAGTTTAGGTCTCCGGGAGACCCAGTACTTC
CAGSLGLRETQYF
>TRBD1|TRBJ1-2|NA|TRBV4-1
TGCGCCAGCAGCCAAGGGGTGACAGGGTATGGCTACACCTTC
CASSQGVTGYGYTF
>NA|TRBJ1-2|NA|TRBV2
TGTGCCAGCAGTGAATTAACGGGGTTTCTTGGTGGCTACACCTTC
CASSELTGFLGGYTF
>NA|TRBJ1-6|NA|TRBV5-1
TGCGCCAGCAGCCCGGGACAAGAGTATTCACCCCTCCACTTT
CASSPGQEYSPLHF
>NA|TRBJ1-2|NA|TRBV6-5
TGTGCCAGCATCTCGAGACAGGAACAAATCTATGGCTACACCTTC
CASISRQEQIYGYTF
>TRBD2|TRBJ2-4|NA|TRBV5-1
TGCGCCAGCAGCTTGGGAGGGACTAGCGGGGACATTCAGTACTTC
CASSLGGTSGDIQYF
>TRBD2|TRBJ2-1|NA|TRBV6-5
TGTGCCAGCAGTTTGCCCGGGACTAGCGGCAACAATGAGCAGTTCTTC
CASSLPGTSGNNEQFF
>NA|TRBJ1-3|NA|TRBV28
TGTGCCAGCATCGACCGGGCCCACTCTGGAAACACCATATATTTT
CASIDRAHSGNTIYF
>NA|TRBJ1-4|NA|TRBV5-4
TGTGCCAGCAGCTTGGGCAGATATAATGAAAAACTGTTTTTT
CASSLGRYNEKLFF
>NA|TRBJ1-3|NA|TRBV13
TGTGCCAGCAGCTCCCTAGAGACCGGGAGCGAGGACACCATATATTTT
CASSSLETGSEDTIYF
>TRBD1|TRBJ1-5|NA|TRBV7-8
TGTGCCAGCAGCTTAGCGCCGAGGGGACAGGGGGGCAATCAGCCCCAGCATTTT
CASSLAPRGQGGNQPQHF
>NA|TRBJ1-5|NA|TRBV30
TGTGCCTGGGGAAGACAGAACAATCAGCCCCAGCATTTT
CAWGRQNNQPQHF
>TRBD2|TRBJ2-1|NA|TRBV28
TGTGCCAGCAGTTTAAGACTAGCGGGAGGTTTAGTTGAGCAGTTCTTC
CASSLRLAGGLVEQFF
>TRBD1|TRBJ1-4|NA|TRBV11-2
TGTGCCAGCAGGCAGGGCCAGGGGGCTAATGAAAAACTGTTTTTT
CASRQGQGANEKLFF
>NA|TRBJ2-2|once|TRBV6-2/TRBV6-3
TGTGCCAGCAGCTCAGGGCGTGGGACCGGGGAGCTGTTTTTT
CASSSGRGTGELFF
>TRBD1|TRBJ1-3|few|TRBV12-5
TGTGCTAGTGCCATGAGGGGAACAGGGGTTGGAGGAAACACCATATATTTT
CASAMRGTGVGGNTIYF
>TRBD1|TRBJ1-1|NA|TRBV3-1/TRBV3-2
TGTGCCAGCAGCACCTTGACAGGGTTGAACACTGAAGCTTTCTTT
CASSTLTGLNTEAFF
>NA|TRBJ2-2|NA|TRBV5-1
TGCGCCAGCAGAAGGAATAGCTATACCGGGGAGCTGTTTTTT
CASRRNSYTGELFF
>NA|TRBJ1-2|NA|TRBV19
TGTGCCAGTATGGTGGCTAACTATGGCTACACCTTC
CASMVANYGYTF
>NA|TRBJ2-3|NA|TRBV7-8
TGTGCCAGCAGCTTATTGCGCGGACCCACAGATACGCAGTATTTT
CASSLLRGPTDTQYF
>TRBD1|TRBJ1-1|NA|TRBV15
TGTGCCACCAGCAGGGACAGGGGAAGAGCCACTGAAGCTTTCTTT
CATSRDRGRATEAFF